This T cell receptor beta chain appears in the sequencing data of a study of T-cell reconstitution after alpha-beta-depleted transplantation in children. Unique molecular identifiers were used to barcode this TCRbeta library. Via MiXCR, TCRdb re-called the PCR reads, giving one row per CDR3 protein. The sample has 120,000 to 150,000 distinct CDR3 sequences; around 9% are singletons. This clonotype was seen repeatedly, ten times or more. CDR1 is SGHTA and CDR2 is FQGNSA in the germline V gene. The length of the CDR3 is 15 residues. The junction had 0 bases not matched to a gene; V was cut back by 0 bases and J by 4 bases.

Sequenced here: PBMCs, mostly from graft donor cells, sampled 180 days after TCRalphabeta/CD19-depleted stem cell transplant. This rearrangement joins TRBV7-2 to TRBJ2-7; 13 nucleotides line up with TRBD2. The receptor was derived from a female patient aged 2-15 years who had a stem cell transplant for congenital amegakaryocytic thrombocytopenia, so the T cells may come from the graft donor. CDR3 bases: TGTGCCAGCAGCTTAGCGACTAGCGGGGGGTACGAGCAGTACTTC. It yields the protein CASSLATSGGYEQYF.